One and the same sample provided the 13 T cell receptor beta chains below, sequenced in a study of control samples from healthy donors and cancer patients. Data came from immunoSEQ multiplex PCR; TCRdb stores just in-frame clones and leaves some out. Among about 50,000 clones listed, roughly 93% were seen once. Specimen: PBMCs. The receptor set was obtained from a woman between 45 and 65 years old with head and neck cancer.

This chain links TRBV9 with TRBJ1-1; D uncertain. The CDR3 contains 13 residues. The V and J ends lost 2 bases and 2 bases respectively, with 7 bases between them. Germline CDR1 reads SGDLS; CDR2 reads YYNGEE. CDR3 nucleotides: TGTGCCAGCAGCGTGACCGTAAACACTGAAGCTTTCTTT. It specifies CASSVTVNTEAFF.

The chain couples TRBV6-2 or TRBV6-3 to TRBJ1-5; D is uncertain. Germline assignment: CDR1 MNHEY and CDR2 SVGEGT. V was cut by 6 bases and J by 5 bases, with 11 bases left in between. The CDR3 extends over 13 amino acids. CDR3 bases: TGTGCCAGCAGCAATAGAGGACATCAGCCCCAGCATTTT. Translation: CASSNRGHQPQHF.

In nucleotides, the CDR3 is TGTGCCAGCCGAGGGACTAGCGGGAGAGTTAGCACAGATACGCAGTATTTT. Its translation is CASRGTSGRVSTDTQYF. The chain carries TRBV28 and TRBJ2-3, with 14 bases fitting TRBD2. This CDR3 comprises 17 residues. Germline V gene lookup returns CDR1 MDHEN and CDR2 SYDVKM. J lost 0 bases, V lost 8 bases, and 7 bases had no gene match. The whole variable domain, remainder taken from reference TRBV28 and TRBJ2-3, is DVKVTQSSRYLVKRTGEKVFLECVQDMDHENMFWYRQDPGLGLRLIYFSYDVKMKEKGDIPEGYSVSREKKERFSLILESASTNQTSMYLCASRGTSGRVSTDTQYFGPGTRLTVL.

The chain is built from TRBV7-2 and TRBJ2-3, with a possible D match to TRBD2 (5 bases). With 1 base removed from V and 7 bases from J, the gap between germline ends came to 12 bases. This CDR3 is built from 14 residues. CDR1 and CDR2 from the germline V gene are SGHTA and FQGNSA. This CDR3 is CASSLEAKRNTQYF. The CDR3 DNA reads as TGTGCCAGCAGCTTAGAGGCTAAGCGGAATACGCAGTATTTT.

V is TRBV2 and J is TRBJ2-7; D unclear. Germline CDR1 and CDR2: SNHLY and FYNNEI. Trimming removed 3 bases at V and 6 bases at J, with 9 bases between. CDR3 length: 12 amino acids. CDR3 region: CASSDRRSEQYF. CDR3 DNA: TGTGCCAGCAGTGATCGGCGTAGCGAGCAGTACTTC. Full variable domain (rest looked up from reference TRBV2 and TRBJ2-7): EPEVTQTPSHQVTQMGQEVILRCVPISNHLYFYWYRQILGQKVEFLVSFYNNEISEKSEIFDDQFSVERPDGSNFTLKIRSTKLEDSAMYFCASSDRRSEQYFGPGTRLTVT.

CDR3 amino acids: CASSFSGNQPQHF. DNA for the CDR3: TGTGCCAGCAGTTTTTCGGGGAATCAGCCCCAGCATTTT. The rearrangement links TRBV12-3 or TRBV12-4 to TRBJ1-5, with D unclear. This CDR3 comprises 13 residues. Trimming took 3 bases from V and 4 from J, leaving 7 bases between them.

The chain joins TRBV11-2 to TRBJ1-1; no definite D call. Germline assignment: CDR1 SGHAT and CDR2 FQNNGV. This CDR3 has 15 amino acids. V was trimmed by 0 bases and J by 0 bases, leaving 8 bases between them. The CDR3 protein is CASSLDLIMNTEAFF. The DNA for the CDR3 is TGTGCCAGCAGCTTAGATTTGATCATGAACACTGAAGCTTTCTTT.

The chain links TRBV6-4 to TRBJ2-1, with 13 bases identical to TRBD2. CDR1 and CDR2 from the germline V gene are MRHNA and SNTAGT. This CDR3 comprises 15 residues. Trimming took 6 bases from V and 6 from J; bases not matched to a gene: 5. CDR3 in DNA: TGTGCCAGCAGCGAACTAGCGGGAGGGAGCAATGAGCAGTTCTTC. Translated: CASSELAGGSNEQFF.

The chain uses TRBV7-3 and TRBJ2-2; D gene unclear. From germline, CDR1 is SGHTA and CDR2 FQGTGA. The ends were cut back, 4 bases at V and 2 bases at J, with 14 bases in the middle. The length of the CDR3 is 16 residues. The CDR3 nucleotides read TGTGCCAGCAGCTCAAGGGCAGGATCCAACACCGGGGAGCTGTTTTTT. It encodes CASSSRAGSNTGELFF. The complete variable domain, with remaining parts taken from reference TRBV7-3 and TRBJ2-2, reads GAGVSQTPSNKVTEKGKYVELRCDPISGHTALYWYRQSLGQGPEFLIYFQGTGAADDSGLPNDRFFAVRPEGSVSTLKIQRTERGDSAVYLCASSSRAGSNTGELFFGEGSRLTVL.

The chain recombines TRBV30 with TRBJ1-2, with D perhaps matching TRBD1 (6 bases). Germline V lookup: CDR1 GTSNPN, CDR2 SVGIG (reference sequence). Trimming left V 1 base short and J 8 bases short, with 8 bases between. CDR3 length: 11 residues. The CDR3 sequence is CAWSEGEGYTF. CDR3 nucleotides: TGTGCCTGGAGTGAGGGGGAAGGCTACACCTTC.

The chain is built from TRBV18 and TRBJ2-2; no clear D. Between the trimmed V and J ends, which lost 3 bases and 6 bases, there was a span of 14 bases. The CDR3 extends over 15 amino acids. Germline V gene lookup returns CDR1 KGHSH and CDR2 LQKENI. DNA for the CDR3: TGTGCCAGCTCACCGGTTTCGTCGGTATCCGGGGAGCTGTTTTTT. Amino acid sequence: CASSPVSSVSGELFF. Full variable domain (remainder filled in from reference TRBV18 and TRBJ2-2): NAGVMQNPRHLVRRRGQEARLRCSPMKGHSHVYWYRQLPEEGLKFMVYLQKENIIDESGMPKERFSAEFPKEGPSILRIQQVVRGDSAAYFCASSPVSSVSGELFFGEGSRLTVL.

This chain connects TRBV12-3 or TRBV12-4 to TRBJ1-1; D not resolved. There are 12 residues in the CDR3. The V and J ends lost 5 bases and 4 bases respectively, with 8 bases between them. The CDR3: CASSLLATEAFF. The DNA for the CDR3 is TGTGCCAGCAGTCTTCTAGCCACTGAAGCTTTCTTT.

The genes are TRBV7-9 and TRBJ1-1; a possible D gene is TRBD1 (6 bases). Germline V CDR1 and CDR2: SEHNR, FQNEAQ (reference sequence). Trimming removed 4 bases at V and 7 bases at J, with 10 bases between. CDR3 length: 12 amino acids. CDR3 amino acids: CASSYLTGEAFF. The CDR3 nucleotides are TGTGCCAGCAGCTACTTGACAGGTGAAGCTTTCTTT.